The sample holds many counts of the clone carrying this T cell receptor (beta chain). Its antigen is unknown. This specimen comes from a study of blood T cells in healthy people across ages. With a J-beta primer mix and a sample-barcoded 5' primer, a second PCR ran about 7 to 12 cycles. TCRdb called the 5' RACE reads again in MiXCR, with one record for every CDR3 protein. The repertoire has hundreds of thousands of distinct CDR3 sequences, about 30% of them found once; the top ten carry roughly 14%. General study findings and limits: Aged donors had fewer naive CD4+ cells and lower diversity than long-lived donors.

Every participating donor contributed roughly 11 milliliters of peripheral blood through a draw. Whenever a sample was processed, at least 7 million PBMCs were isolated. RNA extraction gave at least 5.5 micrograms of total RNA per sample. CDR1 is SGHTA and CDR2 is FQGNSA in the germline V gene. V was clipped by 5 bases and J by 2 bases, with 14 bases between them. The CDR3 extends over 15 amino acids. Sequencing used blood. This receptor was obtained from a woman at least 80 years old in good health. This chain joins TRBV7-2 and TRBJ2-3; D possibly corresponds to TRBD2 (5 bases). CDR3 amino acids: CASSPSRGNTDTQYF. DNA of the CDR3: TGTGCCAGCAGCCCTAGCCGGGGAAACACAGATACGCAGTATTTT.